This T cell receptor (beta chain) was sequenced in a study of blood T cell repertoires in COVID-19 (dated by TCRdb to 2020 to 2021). Some background on the complete study: Collaborator samples came from the United States, Italy and Spain and covered acute and convalescent phases of COVID-19. The material from the prospective study consisted of cDNA or gDNA derived from T cells, B-cell-depleted T cells, or PBMCs. Deeply sampled blood TCRbeta repertoires from subjects exposed to, actively infected with, or recovered from COVID-19 were included in the dataset. The repertoires were made available in a free public database intended to serve as a resource for research on the immune response to SARS-CoV-2. Samples came from the ongoing ImmuneRACE study (first 160 participants) plus 1,254 subjects from 6 global collaborators. The sample metadata nearly always contained a de-identified subject ID, COVID-19 status, age in years and sex. HLA class I and class II types, where available, came from metadata supplied by the sample provider rather than from assay-based typing. Broader findings and caveats from the paper: How much clinical and demographic metadata was included differed by source and by participant, and the metadata was provided uncurated.

Relative to germline, V is 5 bases shorter and J is 7 bases shorter, with 13 bases between their ends. The CDR3 holds 12 amino acids from the cysteine to the phenylalanine. Only the CDR3 DNA is retained, 36 bases long and in frame from the first base. As encoded in the germline V gene, CDR1 is SGHTS while CDR2 is YDEGEE. Concerning this clone: Its antigen is not yet known. Qualities for individual bases were not recorded, and no much larger clone is one base off.

The collaborating institutions used their own protocols to collect whole blood in K2EDTA tubes. For TCRbeta analysis, collaborator samples were shipped as frozen whole blood, as isolated PBMCs, or as DNA extracted from either sample type. TCRbeta CDR3 regions were amplified from genomic DNA using the immunoSEQ Assay, a bias-controlled multiplex PCR. Processing in the source paper ran as follows. Nucleated cell counts per sample were estimated from amplification of reference gene primers within the assay. To quantify the absolute abundance of each unique TCRbeta CDR3 rearrangement, sequence reads were collapsed and filtered. For each sample, productive Simpson clonality was calculated as the square root of Simpson's diversity index across productive rearrangements. The source is immuneACCESS, and TCRdb retained only in-frame sequences with V and J called. Part of the clones is not carried over; for the studies checked, unresolved V genes explain less than half of this, and the remainder is unexplained. For V, J and clone size, that table is used; D and trimming come from the DNA. The sample table records about 75,000 clones; under 90% of these occur just once. Approximately 2.5% of the sample is taken by the ten largest.

Material for sequencing was peripheral blood. Rearrangement joined TRBV5-8 to TRBJ2-7; a tentative D match to TRBD2 spans 5 bases. The receptor was derived from a human donor in a cohort sampled during active COVID-19. CDR3 protein: CASRRAAVEQYF. The DNA sequence is given as TGTGCCAGCAGGAGGGCTGCAGTGGAGCAGTACTTC.